One T cell receptor (beta chain) is described in this entry. The CDR3 extends over 13 amino acids. Germline CDR1 SGDLS, CDR2 YYNGEE. V was shortened by 0 bases and J by 5 bases, with 7 bases between the two germline ends. Repertoires were generated with immunoSEQ multiplex PCR, while TCRdb's copy carries only in-frame clones and drops some. In the table there are about 140,000 clones, 75% to 95% of which are singletons. These data originate in a study of cytotoxic CD8 clonotypes in ibrutinib-treated CLL. The source of this sequence is a human donor with chronic lymphocytic leukemia. The genes are TRBV9 and TRBJ2-3; D gene uncertain. Sequenced material: PBMCs, taken after 12 months of ibrutinib treatment. CDR3 nucleotides: TGTGCCAGCAGCGTAGTAGGCAGAGATACGCAGTATTTT. The encoded protein is CASSVVGRDTQYF.